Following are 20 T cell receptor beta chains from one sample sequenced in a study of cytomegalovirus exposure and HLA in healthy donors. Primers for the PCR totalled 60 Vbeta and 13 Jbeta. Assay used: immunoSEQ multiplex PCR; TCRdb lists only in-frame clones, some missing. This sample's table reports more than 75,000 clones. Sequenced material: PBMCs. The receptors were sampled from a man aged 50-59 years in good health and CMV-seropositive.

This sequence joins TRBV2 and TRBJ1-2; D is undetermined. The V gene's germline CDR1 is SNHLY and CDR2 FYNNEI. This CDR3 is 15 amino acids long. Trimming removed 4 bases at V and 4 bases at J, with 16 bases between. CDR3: CASSVPQATTYGYTF. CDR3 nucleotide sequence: TGTGCCAGCAGTGTGCCGCAGGCGACAACCTATGGCTACACCTTC. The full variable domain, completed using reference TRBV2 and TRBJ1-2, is EPEVTQTPSHQVTQMGQEVILRCVPISNHLYFYWYRQILGQKVEFLVSFYNNEISEKSEIFDDQFSVERPDGSNFTLKIRSTKLEDSAMYFCASSVPQATTYGYTFGSGTRLTVV.

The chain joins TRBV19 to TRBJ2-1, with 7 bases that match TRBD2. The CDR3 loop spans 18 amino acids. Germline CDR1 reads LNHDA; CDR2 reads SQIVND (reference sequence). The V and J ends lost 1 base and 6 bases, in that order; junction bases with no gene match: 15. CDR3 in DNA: TGTGCCAGTAGTATAGCCCCCCTGGGAGCGGGATCGGGCAATGAGCAGTTCTTC. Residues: CASSIAPLGAGSGNEQFF.

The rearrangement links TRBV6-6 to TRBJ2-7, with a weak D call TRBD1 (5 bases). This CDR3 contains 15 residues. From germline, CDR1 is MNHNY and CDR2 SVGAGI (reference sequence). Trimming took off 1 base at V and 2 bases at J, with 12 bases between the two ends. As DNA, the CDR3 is TGTGCCAGCAGTTACTTGGCAGGGATCGCCTACGAGCAGTACTTC. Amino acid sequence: CASSYLAGIAYEQYF.

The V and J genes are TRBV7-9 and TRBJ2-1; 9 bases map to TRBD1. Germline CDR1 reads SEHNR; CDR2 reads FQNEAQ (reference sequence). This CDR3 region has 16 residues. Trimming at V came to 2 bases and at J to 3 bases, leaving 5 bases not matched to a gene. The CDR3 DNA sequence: TGTGCCAGCAGCTTATTCCGGGGACAGGGCTACAATGAGCAGTTCTTC. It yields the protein CASSLFRGQGYNEQFF.

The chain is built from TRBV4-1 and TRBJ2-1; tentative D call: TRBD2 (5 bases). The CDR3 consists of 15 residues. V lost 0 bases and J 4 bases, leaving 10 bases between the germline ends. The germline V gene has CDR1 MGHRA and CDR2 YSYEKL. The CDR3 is CASSQDRPGYNEQFF. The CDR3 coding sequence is TGCGCCAGCAGCCAAGATAGGCCGGGATACAATGAGCAGTTCTTC.

For the CDR3, the DNA is TGTGCCTGGAGTTCGCCCGGGACAGGTCGGGATACGCAGTATTTT. Translation: CAWSSPGTGRDTQYF. The chain couples TRBV30 to TRBJ2-3; the match to TRBD1 covers 8 bases. J was trimmed by 6 bases and V by 2 bases; bases with no gene match: 10. The CDR3 sequence is 15 residues long. Germline V gives CDR1 GTSNPN, CDR2 SVGIG (reference sequence).

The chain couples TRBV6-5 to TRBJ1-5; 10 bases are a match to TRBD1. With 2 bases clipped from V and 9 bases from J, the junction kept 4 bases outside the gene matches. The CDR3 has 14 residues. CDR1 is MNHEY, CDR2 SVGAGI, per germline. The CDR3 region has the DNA TGTGCCAGCAGTTACGGACAGGGGGAACGGCCCCAGCATTTT. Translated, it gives CASSYGQGERPQHF.

CDR3 amino acids: CASRAGVRETQYF. CDR3 coding DNA: TGTGCCAGCCGGGCGGGAGTGAGGGAGACCCAGTACTTC. The V and J genes are TRBV27 and TRBJ2-5; 7 positions agree with TRBD2. V lost 8 bases and J lost 5; bases outside the gene matches: 8. Germline V gene lookup returns CDR1 MNHEY and CDR2 SMNVEV (reference sequence). The CDR3 covers 13 residues.

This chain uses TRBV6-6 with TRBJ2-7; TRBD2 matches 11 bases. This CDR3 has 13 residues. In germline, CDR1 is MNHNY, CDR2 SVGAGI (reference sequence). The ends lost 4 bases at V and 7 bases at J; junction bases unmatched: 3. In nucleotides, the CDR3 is TGTGCCAGCAGTTCCGGACTAGCGGGTGAGCAGTACTTC. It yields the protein CASSSGLAGEQYF.

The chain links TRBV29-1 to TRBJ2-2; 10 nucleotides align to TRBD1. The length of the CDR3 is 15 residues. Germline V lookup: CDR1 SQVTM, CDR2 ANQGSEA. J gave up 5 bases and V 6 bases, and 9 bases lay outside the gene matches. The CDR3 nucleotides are TGCAGCGTGAAAGCTCCGGGACAGGGGACCGGGGAGCTGTTTTTT. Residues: CSVKAPGQGTGELFF.

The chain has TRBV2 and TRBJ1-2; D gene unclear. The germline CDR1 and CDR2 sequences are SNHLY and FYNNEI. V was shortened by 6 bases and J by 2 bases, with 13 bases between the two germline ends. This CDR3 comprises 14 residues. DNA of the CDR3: TGTGCCAGCAGACCCGGGATCCAGAACTATGGCTACACCTTC. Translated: CASRPGIQNYGYTF.

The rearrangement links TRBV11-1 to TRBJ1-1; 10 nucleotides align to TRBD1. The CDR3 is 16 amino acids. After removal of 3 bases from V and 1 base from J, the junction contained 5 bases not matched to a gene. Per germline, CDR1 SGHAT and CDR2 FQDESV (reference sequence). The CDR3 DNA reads TGTGCCAGCAGCTTCCCGACAGGGGGCACGAACACTGAAGCTTTCTTT. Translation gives CASSFPTGGTNTEAFF.

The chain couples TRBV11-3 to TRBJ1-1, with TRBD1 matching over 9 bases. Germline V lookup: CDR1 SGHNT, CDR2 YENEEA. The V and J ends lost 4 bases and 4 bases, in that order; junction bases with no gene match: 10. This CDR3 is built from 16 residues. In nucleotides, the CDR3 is TGTGCCAGCAGCTGGGGGTCGGGACAGGGTAGCACTGAAGCTTTCTTT. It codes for CASSWGSGQGSTEAFF.

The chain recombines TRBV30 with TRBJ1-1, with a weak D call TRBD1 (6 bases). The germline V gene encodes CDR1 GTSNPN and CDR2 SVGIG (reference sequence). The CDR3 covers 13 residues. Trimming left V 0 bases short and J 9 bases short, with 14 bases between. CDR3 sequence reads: CAWSVGGHTKAFF. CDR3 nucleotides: TGTGCCTGGAGTGTAGGGGGACACACGAAAGCTTTCTTT.

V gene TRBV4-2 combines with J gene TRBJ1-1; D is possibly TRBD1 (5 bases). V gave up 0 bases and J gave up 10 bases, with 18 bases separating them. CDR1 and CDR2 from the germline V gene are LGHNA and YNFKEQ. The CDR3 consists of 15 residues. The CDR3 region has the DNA TGTGCCAGCAGCCAAGATCAAGGGGAACGGGAGCGAGCTTTCTTT. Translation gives CASSQDQGERERAFF.

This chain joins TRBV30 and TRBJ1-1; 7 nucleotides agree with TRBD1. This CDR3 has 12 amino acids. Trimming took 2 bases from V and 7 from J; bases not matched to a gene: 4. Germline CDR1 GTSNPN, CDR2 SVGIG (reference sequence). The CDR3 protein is CAWSQRDSEAFF. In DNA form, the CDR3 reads TGTGCCTGGAGTCAACGGGACAGTGAAGCTTTCTTT.

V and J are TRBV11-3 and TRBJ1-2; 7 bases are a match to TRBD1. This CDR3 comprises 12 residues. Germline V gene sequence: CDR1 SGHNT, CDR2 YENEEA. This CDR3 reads CATRGGDYGYTF. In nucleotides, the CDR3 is TGTGCAACTCGAGGGGGCGATTATGGCTACACCTTC.

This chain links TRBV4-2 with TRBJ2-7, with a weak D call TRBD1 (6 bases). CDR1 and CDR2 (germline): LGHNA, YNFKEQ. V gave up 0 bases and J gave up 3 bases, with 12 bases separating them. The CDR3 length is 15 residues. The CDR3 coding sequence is TGTGCCAGCAGCCAAGATCCAGGGGCGGGCTACGAGCAGTACTTC. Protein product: CASSQDPGAGYEQYF.

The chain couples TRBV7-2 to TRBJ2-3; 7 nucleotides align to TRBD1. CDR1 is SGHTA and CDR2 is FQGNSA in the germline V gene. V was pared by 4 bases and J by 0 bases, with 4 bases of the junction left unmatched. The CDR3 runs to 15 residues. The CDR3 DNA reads TGTGCCAGCAGCTCAACAGGGGCCAGCACAGATACGCAGTATTTT. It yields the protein CASSSTGASTDTQYF.

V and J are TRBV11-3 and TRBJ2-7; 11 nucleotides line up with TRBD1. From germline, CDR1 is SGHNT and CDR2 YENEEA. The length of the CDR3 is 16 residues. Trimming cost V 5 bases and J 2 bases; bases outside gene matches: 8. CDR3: CASSPRTGGRTYEQYF. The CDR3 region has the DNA TGTGCCAGCAGCCCCCGGACAGGGGGCCGAACCTACGAGCAGTACTTC.